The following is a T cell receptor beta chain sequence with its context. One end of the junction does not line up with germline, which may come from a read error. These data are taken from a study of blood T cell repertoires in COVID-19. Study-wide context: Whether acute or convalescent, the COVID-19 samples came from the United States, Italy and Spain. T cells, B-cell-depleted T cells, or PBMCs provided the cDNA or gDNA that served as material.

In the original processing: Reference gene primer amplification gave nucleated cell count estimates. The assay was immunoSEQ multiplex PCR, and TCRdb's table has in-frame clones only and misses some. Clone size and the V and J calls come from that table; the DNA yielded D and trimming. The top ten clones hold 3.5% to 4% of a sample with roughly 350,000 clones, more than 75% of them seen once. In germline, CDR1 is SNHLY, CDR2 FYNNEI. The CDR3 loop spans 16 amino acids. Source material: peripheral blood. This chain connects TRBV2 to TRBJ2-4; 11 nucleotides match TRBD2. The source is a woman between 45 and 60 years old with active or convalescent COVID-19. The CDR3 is CASSDEGPKLAGGVHF. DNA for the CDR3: TGTGCCAGCAGTGATGAGGGGCCGAAGCTAGCGGGAGGCGTGCACTTC.